A single count supports the clone carrying this T cell receptor beta chain. The protocol was immunoSEQ multiplex PCR, while the TCRdb copy is restricted to in-frame clones and leaves out a portion. The sample has 230,000 or so clones, about 88% seen once. Per germline, CDR1 LNHNV and CDR2 YYDKDF (reference sequence). V was clipped by 0 bases and J by 0 bases, with 11 bases between them. This CDR3 has 16 residues. The sample originates from a study of blood T cell repertoires in COVID-19. Study overall: Specimens from acute and convalescent COVID-19 originated in the United States, Italy and Spain.

V and J are TRBV15 and TRBJ1-1; no clear D. The receptor was derived from a man between 40 and 49 years old with active or convalescent COVID-19. Sample: peripheral blood. The chain's CDR3 is CATSRDWMEVNTEAFF. The CDR3 DNA reads as TGTGCCACCAGCAGAGATTGGATGGAGGTGAACACTGAAGCTTTCTTT.